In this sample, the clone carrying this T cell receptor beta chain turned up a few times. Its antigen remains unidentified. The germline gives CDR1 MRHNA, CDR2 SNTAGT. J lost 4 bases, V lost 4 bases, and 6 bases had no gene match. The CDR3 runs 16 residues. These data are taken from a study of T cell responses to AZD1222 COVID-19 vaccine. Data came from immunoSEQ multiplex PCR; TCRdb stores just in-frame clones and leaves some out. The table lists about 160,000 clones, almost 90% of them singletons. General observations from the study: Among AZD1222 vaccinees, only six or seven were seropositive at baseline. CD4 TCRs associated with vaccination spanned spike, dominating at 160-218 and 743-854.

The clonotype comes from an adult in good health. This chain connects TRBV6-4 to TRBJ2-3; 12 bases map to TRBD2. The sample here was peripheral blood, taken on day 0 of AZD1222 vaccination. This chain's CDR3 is CASSAQTSGGSDTQYF. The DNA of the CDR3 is TGTGCCAGCAGTGCTCAGACTAGCGGGGGTTCAGATACGCAGTATTTT.